A few counts support the clone carrying this TCR beta chain. The sample belongs to a study of T-cell reconstitution after alpha-beta-depleted transplantation in children. The CDR3 has 16 residues. Germline V gene sequence: CDR1 DFQATT, CDR2 SNEGSKA (reference sequence). Trimming pared 0 bases from V and 2 bases from J, leaving 14 bases between. The TCRbeta library was prepared with unique molecular identifiers. TCRdb reprocessed the PCR reads via MiXCR and lists one record per CDR3 protein. The table has hundreds of thousands of distinct CDR3 sequences, around 16% seen once. This material consisted of PBMCs, mostly from graft donor cells, taken 360 days after TCRalphabeta/CD19-depleted stem cell transplant. The TCR originated in a boy younger than two who had a stem cell transplant for Wiskott-Aldrich syndrome, so the T cells may come from the graft donor. The gene calls are TRBV20-1 and TRBJ2-1; the D is unclear. The CDR3 region is CSARDLGGSAYNEQFF. In DNA, the CDR3 is TGCAGTGCTAGAGATTTGGGCGGTTCGGCCTACAATGAGCAGTTCTTC.